The 4 T cell receptor beta chains below all came from one sample that was sequenced in a study of T cell clones after liver transplantation. Sequencing was performed with immunoSEQ multiplex PCR; in TCRdb, only in-frame clones are kept and a portion is missing. The profile shows just under 60,000 clones, about 71% of them singletons. Here the sequenced sample was CD4+ T cells from blood, taken at the roughly 15-month timepoint. The receptors shown here come from a human patient who received a liver transplant. Some T cells may be the graft donor's.

The CDR3 region has the DNA TGCAGTGCTTCCACTGAAAAACTGTTTTTT. Translation: CSASTEKLFF. The chain combines TRBV20-1 with TRBJ1-4, with D uncertain. The V end was cut by 5 bases, the J end by 7 bases, with 5 bases between. The CDR3 length is 10 residues. Germline CDR1 and CDR2: DFQATT and SNEGSKA (reference sequence).

The chain has TRBV7-9 and TRBJ2-1; D gene ambiguous. The CDR3 runs 11 residues. Trimming took off 4 bases at V and 5 bases at J, with 3 bases between the two ends. Germline V gene lookup returns CDR1 SEHNR and CDR2 FQNEAQ (reference sequence). The DNA for the CDR3 is TGTGCCAGCAGCTCAAACAATGAGCAGTTCTTC. Protein: CASSSNNEQFF.

V usage is TRBV5-1 and J usage is TRBJ1-4; no clear D gene. The CDR3 contains 13 residues. V gave up 0 bases and J gave up 4 bases, with 4 bases separating them. Germline lookup yields CDR1 SGHRS and CDR2 YFSETQ. The CDR3 DNA follows: TGCGCCAGCAGCTTGGCTGATAATGAAAAACTGTTTTTT. Translation gives CASSLADNEKLFF.

This clone is medium-sized (0.01 to 0.1%) within its sample. The rearrangement links TRBV28 to TRBJ2-4; a weak D match, TRBD2 (7 bases). Germline CDR1 and CDR2: MDHEN and SYDVKM. The CDR3 is made up of 14 amino acids. With 6 bases removed from V and 6 bases from J, the gap between germline ends came to 15 bases. CDR3 loop: CASRLGGAVNIQYF. CDR3 nucleotides: TGTGCCAGCAGATTAGGGGGGGCGGTAAACATTCAGTACTTC.